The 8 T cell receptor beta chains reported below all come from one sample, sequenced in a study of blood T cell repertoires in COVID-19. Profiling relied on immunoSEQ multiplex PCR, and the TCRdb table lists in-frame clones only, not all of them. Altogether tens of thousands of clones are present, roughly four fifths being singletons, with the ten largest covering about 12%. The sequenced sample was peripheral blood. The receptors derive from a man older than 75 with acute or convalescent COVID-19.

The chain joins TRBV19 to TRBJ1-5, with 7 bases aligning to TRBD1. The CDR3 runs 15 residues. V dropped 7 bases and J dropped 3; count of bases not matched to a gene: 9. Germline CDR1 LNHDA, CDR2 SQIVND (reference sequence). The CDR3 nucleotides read TGTGCCAGTAAAACCGGGCAGGGGGACAATCAGCCCCAGCATTTT. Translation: CASKTGQGDNQPQHF.

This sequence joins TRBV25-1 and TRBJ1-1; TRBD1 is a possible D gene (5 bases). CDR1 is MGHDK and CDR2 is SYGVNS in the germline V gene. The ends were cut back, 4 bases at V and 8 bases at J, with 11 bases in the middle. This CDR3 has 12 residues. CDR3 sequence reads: CASSGRAEEAFF. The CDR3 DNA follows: TGTGCCAGCAGTGGCAGGGCGGAAGAAGCTTTCTTT.

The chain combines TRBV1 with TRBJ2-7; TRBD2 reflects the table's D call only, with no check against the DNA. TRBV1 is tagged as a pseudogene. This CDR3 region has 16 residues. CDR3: CTSSHEGLAGTYEQYF. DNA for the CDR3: TGCACCAGCAGCCATGAGGGACTAGCGGGGACCTACGAGCAGTACTTC.

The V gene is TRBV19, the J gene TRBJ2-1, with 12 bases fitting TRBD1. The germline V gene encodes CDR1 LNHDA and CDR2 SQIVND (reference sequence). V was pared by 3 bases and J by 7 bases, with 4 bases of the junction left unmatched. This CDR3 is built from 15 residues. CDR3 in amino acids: CASSIGTGGRNEQFF. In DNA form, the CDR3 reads TGTGCCAGTAGTATCGGGACAGGGGGCCGGAATGAGCAGTTCTTC.

The CDR3 sequence is CASRETQGTGELFF. In DNA form, the CDR3 reads TGTGCCAGCAGAGAGACACAGGGCACCGGGGAGCTGTTTTTT. The rearrangement joins TRBV6-6 to TRBJ2-2, with D possibly being TRBD1 (6 bases). With 6 bases removed from V and 4 bases from J, the gap between germline ends came to 12 bases. The CDR3 is made up of 14 amino acids. Per the germline V gene, CDR1 is MNHNY and CDR2 is SVGAGI (reference sequence).

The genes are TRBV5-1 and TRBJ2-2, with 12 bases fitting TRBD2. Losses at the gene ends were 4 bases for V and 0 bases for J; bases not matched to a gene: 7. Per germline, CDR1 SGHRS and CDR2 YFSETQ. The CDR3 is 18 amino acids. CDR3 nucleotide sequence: TGCGCCAGCAGCAGCGGACTAGCGGGGACCACGAACACCGGGGAGCTGTTTTTT. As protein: CASSSGLAGTTNTGELFF.

CDR3 sequence reads: CASSPSGQGTGELFF. The CDR3 DNA reads TGCGCCAGCAGCCCGTCGGGACAGGGAACCGGGGAGCTGTTTTTT. The rearrangement links TRBV5-1 to TRBJ2-2; 9 nucleotides match TRBD1. This CDR3 comprises 15 residues. V lost 4 bases, J lost 5 bases, and 6 bases stayed unmatched. Germline CDR1 is SGHRS and CDR2 is YFSETQ.

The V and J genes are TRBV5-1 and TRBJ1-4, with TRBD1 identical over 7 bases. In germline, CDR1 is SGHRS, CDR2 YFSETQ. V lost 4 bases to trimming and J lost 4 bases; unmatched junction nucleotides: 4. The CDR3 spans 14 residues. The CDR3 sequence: CASSPGQNNEKLFF. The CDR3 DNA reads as TGCGCCAGCAGCCCGGGACAGAATAATGAAAAACTGTTTTTT.